What follows are 30 T cell receptor beta chains derived from one specimen sequenced in a study of blood T cell repertoires in COVID-19. Generated by immunoSEQ multiplex PCR, the TCRdb table keeps only in-frame clones and is missing some. The sample lists 300,000 to 350,000 clones, roughly 88% occurring once. Specimen: peripheral blood. The receptors here all came from a woman in her twenties or thirties with COVID-19, enrolled during active disease.

The CDR3 region has the DNA TGTGCCAGTAGTATTAATGGGCAGGGCTACACAGATACGCAGTATTTT. Its protein is CASSINGQGYTDTQYF. The rearrangement joins TRBV19 to TRBJ2-3, with TRBD1 as a possible D gene (5 bases). The V end lost 3 bases, the J end lost 2 bases, and 15 bases lay between the germline ends. Germline CDR1 and CDR2: LNHDA and SQIVND (reference sequence). This CDR3 comprises 16 residues.

The chain uses TRBV7-2 and TRBJ2-7, with D possibly TRBD2 on 6 matching bases. Germline loops: CDR1 SGHTA, CDR2 FQGNSA. The CDR3 runs to 14 residues. V lost 1 base, J lost 2 bases, and 9 bases lay in between. The CDR3 DNA sequence: TGTGCCAGCAGCTTAGGGTGGGGGGCCTACGAGCAGTACTTC. Protein: CASSLGWGAYEQYF.

In this sample, this clone turned up once. This sequence joins TRBV5-4 and TRBJ2-6, with 9 nucleotides matching TRBD1. Looked up from germline, CDR1 is SGHNT and CDR2 is YYREEE (reference sequence). CDR3 length: 17 residues. V lost 5 bases to trimming and J lost 0 bases; unmatched junction nucleotides: 6. Written as DNA, the CDR3 is TGTGCCAGCAGTCCGGGACAGGGAATCTCTGGGGCCAACGTCCTGACTTTC. Encoded protein: CASSPGQGISGANVLTF.

This chain uses TRBV9 with TRBJ2-3; TRBD2 matches at 12 bases. V gave up 3 bases and J gave up 0 bases; unmatched junction bases: 11. This CDR3 contains 19 residues. Germline V CDR1 and CDR2: SGDLS, YYNGEE. Here the CDR3 reads CASSETSGRYEISTDTQYF. As DNA, the CDR3 is TGTGCCAGCAGCGAAACTAGCGGGAGGTACGAGATTAGCACAGATACGCAGTATTTT.

This rearrangement joins TRBV12-5 to TRBJ1-5, with TRBD1 matching 7 bases. This CDR3 has 15 residues. The germline V gene has CDR1 LGHNT and CDR2 FRNRAP. With V trimmed by 7 bases and J by 3 bases, 9 bases remained unmatched. The CDR3 reads CASALGEGANQPQHF. The CDR3 region has the DNA TGTGCTAGTGCCCTAGGAGAGGGGGCCAATCAGCCCCAGCATTTT.

Only a few counts were recorded for this clone. V and J are TRBV19 and TRBJ1-5; TRBD1 matches at 7 bases. This CDR3 is 17 amino acids long. The germline V gene has CDR1 LNHDA and CDR2 SQIVND (reference sequence). J gave up 1 base and V 6 bases, and 12 bases lay outside the gene matches. CDR3 sequence: CASRSDNRGGSNQPQHF. In DNA form, the CDR3 reads TGTGCCAGTAGGAGCGACAACAGGGGAGGAAGCAATCAGCCCCAGCATTTT.

This rearrangement joins TRBV27 to TRBJ1-1; TRBD1 matches at 9 bases. Trimming cost V 5 bases and J 6 bases; bases outside gene matches: 7. The CDR3 contains 14 residues. Germline CDR1 is MNHEY and CDR2 is SMNVEV (reference sequence). This CDR3 is CASSIGQGWSEAFF. In DNA, the CDR3 is TGTGCCAGCAGTATCGGACAGGGGTGGTCTGAAGCTTTCTTT.

The chain has TRBV6-5 and TRBJ2-1, with D perhaps TRBD1 (5 bases). The V and J ends lost 4 bases and 3 bases respectively, with 16 bases between them. CDR1 is MNHEY and CDR2 is SVGAGI in the germline V gene. The CDR3 runs 16 residues. DNA of the CDR3: TGTGCCAGCAGTTTCTTCAAGGGGCAGATCTACAATGAGCAGTTCTTC. This translates into CASSFFKGQIYNEQFF.

This chain connects TRBV11-2 to TRBJ2-7, with 10 bases identical to TRBD1. Unmatched junction bases numbered 2, after V lost 2 bases and J lost 4 bases. Germline CDR1 reads SGHAT; CDR2 reads FQNNGV. The length of the CDR3 is 14 residues. The chain's CDR3 is CASSLPGQGYEQYF. The CDR3 coding sequence is TGTGCCAGCAGCTTACCGGGACAGGGGTACGAGCAGTACTTC.

The V and J genes are TRBV5-4 and TRBJ2-3, with TRBD1 matching over 11 bases. This CDR3 has 14 amino acids. The germline gives CDR1 SGHNT, CDR2 YYREEE (reference sequence). V gave up 4 bases and J gave up 5 bases; unmatched junction bases: 3. The chain's CDR3 is CASSVGTGGDTQYF. CDR3 coding DNA: TGTGCCAGCAGCGTCGGGACAGGGGGAGATACGCAGTATTTT.

This clone was picked up a small number of times. The V call is TRBV19, the J call TRBJ2-7; D unclear. The germline V gene encodes CDR1 LNHDA and CDR2 SQIVND (reference sequence). The ends were cut back, 6 bases at V and 4 bases at J, with 7 bases in the middle. This CDR3 contains 11 residues. The CDR3 here is CASRSYYEQYF. In DNA form, the CDR3 reads TGTGCCAGTAGGAGCTATTACGAGCAGTACTTC.

The rearrangement joins TRBV12-3 or TRBV12-4 to TRBJ1-1; TRBD1 matches at 8 bases. V dropped 5 bases and J dropped 7; count of bases not matched to a gene: 6. The CDR3 spans 13 residues. The CDR3 spells CASSLRQGNEAFF. In DNA form, the CDR3 reads TGTGCCAGCAGTCTCCGACAGGGGAATGAAGCTTTCTTT.

CDR3 in DNA: TGTGCCAGCAGCCCTTCTGGCGGGCCGGTAAACATTCAGTACTTC. Its protein product is CASSPSGGPVNIQYF. The rearrangement uses TRBV3-1 (or the pseudogene TRBV3-2) and TRBJ2-4, with D maybe TRBD2 (5 bases). The CDR3 spans 15 residues. With 4 bases removed from V and 6 bases from J, the gap between germline ends came to 16 bases. CDR1 LGHDT and CDR2 YNNKEL come from the germline V gene (reference sequence).

The chain uses TRBV19 and TRBJ1-1; 10 nucleotides agree with TRBD1. The CDR3 length is 14 residues. V was pared by 2 bases and J by 4 bases, with 1 base of the junction left unmatched. Germline V gene lookup returns CDR1 LNHDA and CDR2 SQIVND (reference sequence). This CDR3 reads CASSIRTGGTEAFF. In DNA, the CDR3 is TGTGCCAGTAGTATAAGGACAGGGGGCACTGAAGCTTTCTTT. The whole variable domain, remainder taken from reference TRBV19 and TRBJ1-1, is DGGITQSPKYLFRKEGQNVTLSCEQNLNHDAMYWYRQDPGQGLRLIYYSQIVNDFQKGDIAEGYSVSREKKESFPLTVTSAQKNPTAFYLCASSIRTGGTEAFFGQGTRLTVV.

This clone was seen more than once but under ten times. The chain is built from TRBV5-1 and TRBJ2-7; TRBD2 might be the D (5 bases). Germline lookup yields CDR1 SGHRS and CDR2 YFSETQ. Trimming took off 1 base at V and 0 bases at J, with 17 bases between the two ends. CDR3 length: 17 amino acids. The CDR3 loop is CASSLSSSRFDSYEQYF. The CDR3 DNA reads TGCGCCAGCAGCTTGTCGTCTAGCCGCTTTGACTCCTACGAGCAGTACTTC.

This clone was detected a few times. V is TRBV11-3 and J is TRBJ1-1; D is undetermined. Per germline, CDR1 SGHNT and CDR2 YENEEA. Trimming took 3 bases from V and 1 from J, leaving 6 bases between them. The length of the CDR3 is 13 residues. CDR3 protein: CASSFNGNTEAFF. Here the CDR3 DNA reads TGTGCCAGCAGCTTCAACGGGAACACTGAAGCTTTCTTT.

The chain has TRBV9 and TRBJ2-6; perhaps TRBD1 as D (6 bases). V lost 4 bases and J 0 bases, leaving 14 bases between the germline ends. The germline V gene has CDR1 SGDLS and CDR2 YYNGEE. The CDR3 runs 17 residues. Written as DNA, the CDR3 is TGTGCCAGCAGCCCAAGAGGGGGTAGCTCTGGGGCCAACGTCCTGACTTTC. It yields the protein CASSPRGGSSGANVLTF.

This clone turned up a few times. V is TRBV6-5 and J is TRBJ2-6, with D maybe TRBD1 (5 bases). The germline CDR1 and CDR2 sequences are MNHEY and SVGAGI. The CDR3 sequence is 15 residues long. The ends were cut back, 6 bases at V and 2 bases at J, with 11 bases in the middle. For the CDR3, the DNA is TGTGCCAGCAGCACAGGCCAGGCTGGGGCCAACGTCCTGACTTTC. It encodes CASSTGQAGANVLTF.

V gene TRBV5-4 combines with J gene TRBJ2-2; 10 bases are a match to TRBD2. Unmatched junction bases numbered 2, after V lost 0 bases and J lost 0 bases. The CDR3 covers 17 residues. Germline values: CDR1 SGHNT, CDR2 YYREEE (reference sequence). CDR3 protein: CASSLGLAGTNTGELFF. The CDR3 coding sequence is TGTGCCAGCAGCTTGGGACTAGCGGGTACGAACACCGGGGAGCTGTTTTTT.

The chain is built from TRBV5-4 and TRBJ2-7, with 7 bases identical to TRBD1. This CDR3 region has 15 residues. V shed 0 bases and J 3 bases; nucleotides not matched to a gene: 6. Germline V gives CDR1 SGHNT, CDR2 YYREEE (reference sequence). The CDR3 sequence: CASSLGGQDFYEQYF. In DNA, the CDR3 is TGTGCCAGCAGCTTGGGCGGACAGGACTTCTACGAGCAGTACTTC.

The V call is TRBV4-1, the J call TRBJ2-3; maybe TRBD1 (6 bases). Germline assignment: CDR1 MGHRA and CDR2 YSYEKL. Trimming pared 2 bases from V and 7 bases from J, leaving 13 bases between. The CDR3 consists of 14 residues. The CDR3 loop reads CASSQHLDSYTQYF. CDR3 bases: TGCGCCAGCAGCCAACACCTGGACAGTTATACGCAGTATTTT.

This clone was detected once. The chain is built from TRBV6-5 and TRBJ1-2; 7 nucleotides agree with TRBD1. Germline assignment: CDR1 MNHEY and CDR2 SVGAGI. This CDR3 has 13 residues. V was clipped by 6 bases and J by 2 bases; unmatched bases: 3. Here the CDR3 reads CASRMGQNYGYTF. CDR3 nucleotides: TGTGCCAGCAGGATGGGACAGAACTATGGCTACACCTTC.

This clone came up many times. The genes are TRBV5-4 and TRBJ2-5, with TRBD1 matching 8 bases. The CDR3 has 15 residues. With V trimmed by 2 bases and J by 5 bases, 8 bases remained unmatched. Per germline, CDR1 SGHNT and CDR2 YYREEE (reference sequence). This CDR3 reads CASSLGDRSVETQYF. Here the CDR3 DNA reads TGTGCCAGCAGCTTAGGGGACAGGTCGGTGGAGACCCAGTACTTC.

The rearrangement links TRBV9 to TRBJ2-1; D is unclear. Germline V lookup: CDR1 SGDLS, CDR2 YYNGEE. Between the trimmed V and J ends, which lost 0 bases and 7 bases, there was a span of 8 bases. The CDR3 loop spans 13 amino acids. The CDR3 nucleotides read TGTGCCAGCAGCGTAGGGGCATGGAATGAGCAGTTCTTC. Encoded protein: CASSVGAWNEQFF.

This clone was counted a single time. Here the CDR3 reads CASSSYRGQGVSGNTEAFF. DNA for the CDR3: TGCGCCAGCAGCTCATACCGGGGACAGGGGGTTTCGGGGAACACTGAAGCTTTCTTT. This chain joins TRBV5-1 and TRBJ1-1, with TRBD1 identical over 11 bases. Trimming took 3 bases from V and 1 from J; bases not matched to a gene: 14. CDR3 length: 19 amino acids. Germline assignment: CDR1 SGHRS and CDR2 YFSETQ.

The CDR3 sequence: CASSLPVASGNTIYF. In DNA, the CDR3 is TGTGCCAGCAGCCTTCCGGTTGCGTCTGGAAACACCATATATTTT. The chain employs TRBV3-1 (or the pseudogene TRBV3-2) and TRBJ1-3; D gene ambiguous. The germline gives CDR1 LGHDT, CDR2 YNNKEL (reference sequence). With 4 bases removed from V and 1 base from J, the gap between germline ends came to 11 bases. CDR3 length: 15 amino acids.

This chain uses TRBV30 with TRBJ2-2; D not resolved. Germline V CDR1 and CDR2: GTSNPN, SVGIG (reference sequence). The CDR3 has 12 residues. V was trimmed by 8 bases and J by 3 bases, leaving 10 bases between them. The CDR3: CAERPDTGELFF. CDR3 sequence (DNA): TGTGCCGAACGTCCGGACACCGGGGAGCTGTTTTTT.

The V and J genes are TRBV4-2 and TRBJ2-7, with 7 bases identical to TRBD2. The junction had 8 bases not matched to a gene; V was cut back by 1 base and J by 5 bases. CDR3 length: 15 amino acids. Germline V gene lookup returns CDR1 LGHNA and CDR2 YNFKEQ. In nucleotides, the CDR3 is TGTGCCAGCAGCCAAGCTGGCGGGAGTCTGAACGAGCAGTACTTC. Translated: CASSQAGGSLNEQYF.

This clone is a singleton in its sample. The rearrangement uses TRBV16 and TRBJ1-2; D is unclear. The CDR3 sequence is 15 residues long. CDR1 KGHSY and CDR2 FQNENV come from the germline V gene. The germline V and J ends were trimmed by 4 bases and 2 bases, with 14 bases remaining between them. CDR3 region: CASSPGPGVNYGYTF. CDR3 bases: TGTGCCAGCAGCCCCGGCCCCGGGGTGAACTATGGCTACACCTTC.

The chain is built from TRBV7-2 and TRBJ1-2, with 8 bases lining up with TRBD1. Germline V lookup: CDR1 SGHTA, CDR2 FQGNSA. This CDR3 region has 15 residues. Unmatched junction bases numbered 8, after V lost 5 bases and J lost 3 bases. The CDR3 DNA is TGTGCCAGCAGCCTCGACAGGGGTGAATACTATGGCTACACCTTC. This sequence encodes CASSLDRGEYYGYTF.